Here is one TCR beta chain with its context. The data belong to a study of memory CD4+ T cells and cytomegalovirus serostatus. Across the whole study: This sample comes from healthy Belgian adults, under 10 CMV seropositive, about 25 seronegative.

In the original workflow: After removing out-of-frame reads, around 2.2 million distinct TCRbeta sequences remained. TCRdb's copy holds only in-frame clones and misses some; the assay was immunoSEQ multiplex PCR. Clone size and the V and J calls come from that table; the DNA yielded D and trimming. Here the sample spans around 53,000 clones, over 75% being singletons. The sort gate was single viable CD3+CD4+CD8-CD45RO+ cells for memory CD4+ T cells. Sequenced material: memory CD4+ T cells from blood. The receptor comes from an adult in good health and CMV-seronegative.

CDR3 amino acids: CASSQRQAGGTEAFF. The CDR3 DNA reads TGTGCCAGCAGCCAGAGACAGGCGGGCGGCACTGAAGCTTTCTTT. V is TRBV14 and J is TRBJ1-1; possibly TRBD1 for D (6 bases). CDR1 and CDR2 (germline): SGHDN, FVKESK. The CDR3 covers 15 residues. V was clipped by 3 bases and J by 4 bases, with 15 bases between them.